This T cell receptor delta chain is drawn from a study of γδ T cells in repeated Plasmodium falciparum infection. In this sample, this clone is medium-sized. The same CDR3 arises from other DNA sequences in this sample as well. The CDR3 spans 19 residues. Trimming at V came to 5 bases and at J to 9 bases, leaving 24 bases not matched to a gene. Germline V CDR1 and CDR2: TSWWSYY, QGS. TCRdb re-called the multiplex PCR reads via CATT. The data hold over 90,000 delta-chain clones, with 0.85% to 1% observed a single time. Flow sorting of PBMC yielded separate Vgamma9/Vdelta2+ and Vdelta2-negative gammadelta T cell populations for bulk repertoire analysis.

This TCR came from a pool of human donors (malaria-infected and uninfected, not separated). Source material: gamma-delta T cells from blood. This sequence joins TRDV1 and TRDJ1; 10 bases are a match to TRDD3. The DNA for the CDR3 is TGTGCTCTTGGGTTTCAATCTACGAGCACTGGGGGATTGGCCCTACAACTCATCTTT. Its protein product is CALGFQSTSTGGLALQLIF.